This TCR beta chain was retrieved from a study of T cell repertoires in cytomegalovirus infection. Whole-study results and caveats: In two of eight donors, the top clonotype was HLA-C-restricted CMV-specific.

MiXCR, applied by TCRdb to the reads, yields one record per CDR3 protein. The sample lists approximately 750,000 distinct CDR3 sequences; 35% were seen once. This clonotype has a count of ten or more. As yet, its antigen is unknown. This CDR3 has 14 residues. The germline gives CDR1 LNHNV, CDR2 YYDKDF (reference sequence). V was cut by 1 base and J by 4 bases, with 9 bases left in between. Sequenced: PBMCs. This chain connects TRBV15 to TRBJ2-3; D remains unclear. This TCR was recovered from a human donor in good health (CMV status not recorded). Some clones in this sample may be carry-over from other donors' samples. The CDR3 sequence: CATSRVGGSDTQYF. Written as DNA, the CDR3 is TGTGCCACCAGCAGAGTGGGCGGATCAGATACGCAGTATTTT.